One and the same sample provided the 21 T cell receptor beta chains below, sequenced in a study of blood T cell repertoires in COVID-19. Using immunoSEQ multiplex PCR, the repertoire was profiled, and TCRdb retains in-frame clones only, with some absent. The table records hundreds of thousands of clones, around 90% of them present only once. Sequenced: PBMCs or T cells enriched from blood (not recorded which). The origin of the receptors is a man aged 55-75 years who had recovered from COVID-19.

The chain joins TRBV6-1 to TRBJ2-3; 7 bases are shared with TRBD1. The CDR3 has 16 residues. The germline gives CDR1 MNHNS, CDR2 SASEGT. V was pared by 4 bases and J by 3 bases, with 10 bases of the junction left unmatched. CDR3 nucleotides: TGTGCCAGCAGTGCAACTCCGGGACAGATTACAGATACGCAGTATTTT. Translating it yields CASSATPGQITDTQYF.

V and J are TRBV6-5 and TRBJ2-7; D is perhaps TRBD1 (5 bases). V dropped 7 bases and J dropped 6 bases, with 13 bases sitting between them. CDR3 length: 12 amino acids. The germline gives CDR1 MNHEY, CDR2 SVGAGI. The CDR3 DNA follows: TGTGCCAGCACCCAGCCCAGGGTCGAGCAGTACTTC. Its translation: CASTQPRVEQYF.

This chain uses TRBV7-9 with TRBJ1-4; tentative D call: TRBD1 (6 bases). Germline V gene data show CDR1 as SEHNR and CDR2 as FQNEAQ (reference sequence). The CDR3 consists of 15 residues. Trimming removed 5 bases from V and 8 bases from J, with 18 bases in between. The CDR3, as DNA: TGTGCCAGCAGCAAATCCCGGGCAGGGGAGGAAAAACTGTTTTTT. Translated, it gives CASSKSRAGEEKLFF.

The V and J genes are TRBV6-5 and TRBJ2-7, with TRBD2 as a possible D gene (5 bases). CDR1 is MNHEY, CDR2 SVGAGI, per germline. V was trimmed by 6 bases and J by 0 bases, leaving 15 bases between them. The CDR3 runs 15 residues. The CDR3 region has the DNA TGTGCCAGCAGCCCCGCGCCGGAGGCCTCCTACGAGCAGTACTTC. Its translation: CASSPAPEASYEQYF.

The chain employs TRBV4-1 and TRBJ1-6; a possible D gene is TRBD1 (5 bases). This CDR3 is built from 15 residues. V gave up 0 bases and J gave up 8 bases, with 11 bases separating them. CDR1 MGHRA and CDR2 YSYEKL come from the germline V gene. CDR3 nucleotides: TGCGCCAGCAGCCAAGACCGACAGTATGATTCACCCCTCCACTTT. Translating it yields CASSQDRQYDSPLHF.

J is TRBJ2-3 and V is TRBV7-2, with a possible D match to TRBD1 (6 bases). There are 15 residues in the CDR3. From germline, CDR1 is SGHTA and CDR2 FQGNSA. Between the trimmed V and J ends, which lost 2 bases and 4 bases, there was a span of 13 bases. CDR3 in DNA: TGTGCCAGCAGCTTACTCAGCAGGGGTGCAGATACGCAGTATTTT. Translated: CASSLLSRGADTQYF.

This rearrangement joins TRBV11-2 to TRBJ2-3; D gene uncertain. The CDR3 is made up of 16 amino acids. CDR1 and CDR2 from the germline V gene are SGHAT and FQNNGV. Trimming shortened V by 3 bases and J by 0 bases, and 13 bases separated the two germline ends. CDR3 coding DNA: TGTGCCAGCAGCTTTATCGTGCGTCCTAGCACAGATACGCAGTATTTT. Translation gives CASSFIVRPSTDTQYF.

The J gene is TRBJ1-6, the V gene TRBV6-4; 8 bases match TRBD1. The length of the CDR3 is 15 residues. Germline CDR1 reads MRHNA; CDR2 reads SNTAGT. J lost 9 bases, V lost 0 bases, and 4 bases had no gene match. CDR3 in DNA: TGTGCCAGCAGTGACTCGGACAGGGTTGGTTCACCCCTCCACTTT. Protein product: CASSDSDRVGSPLHF.

V usage is TRBV7-6 and J usage is TRBJ2-5; 7 bases match TRBD1. The CDR3 sequence is 15 residues long. Germline CDR1 and CDR2: SGHVS and FNYEAQ. V lost 1 base to trimming and J lost 1 base; unmatched junction nucleotides: 3. CDR3 nucleotide sequence: TGTGCCAGCAGCTTAGGGACAGGCACCCAAGAGACCCAGTACTTC. This codes for CASSLGTGTQETQYF.

This sequence joins TRBV14 and TRBJ1-1, with 9 positions matching TRBD1. Germline V gives CDR1 SGHDN, CDR2 FVKESK. Trimming cost V 4 bases and J 5 bases; bases outside gene matches: 8. The CDR3 is 15 amino acids. Here the CDR3 reads CASSPSTGGRTEAFF. For the CDR3, the DNA is TGTGCCAGCAGCCCCTCGACAGGGGGGCGAACTGAAGCTTTCTTT.

The chain is built from TRBV5-6 and TRBJ1-1, with D perhaps TRBD1 (5 bases). This CDR3 has 16 residues. Germline assignment: CDR1 SGHDT and CDR2 YYEEEE. V gave up 4 bases and J gave up 4 bases, with 20 bases separating them. The CDR3 DNA is TGTGCCAGCAGCGTAGCCAAGGAGGGGCGGGTCACTGAAGCTTTCTTT. This translates into CASSVAKEGRVTEAFF.

The chain combines TRBV4-1 with TRBJ2-7; 8 bases are a match to TRBD1. V lost 5 bases and J lost 2; bases outside the gene matches: 8. CDR3 size: 15 residues. Germline CDR1 and CDR2: MGHRA and YSYEKL. CDR3: CASSLLRTGTYEQYF. CDR3 in DNA: TGCGCCAGCAGCTTACTCCGGACAGGGACCTACGAGCAGTACTTC.

The chain couples TRBV6-5 to TRBJ1-5; TRBD1 is a possible D gene (6 bases). Trimming stripped 8 bases from V and 4 bases from J, with 12 bases between. CDR3 length: 13 amino acids. The germline gives CDR1 MNHEY, CDR2 SVGAGI. The CDR3 DNA follows: TGTGCCAGCGGAAGCACAGGGAATCAGCCCCAGCATTTT. Translating gives CASGSTGNQPQHF.

The sample holds one count of this clone. The gene calls are TRBV7-9 and TRBJ2-1; 11 bases agree with TRBD2. The germline V gene has CDR1 SEHNR and CDR2 FQNEAQ (reference sequence). The CDR3 is made up of 17 amino acids. The junction had 8 bases not matched to a gene; V was cut back by 6 bases and J by 1 base. CDR3 amino acids: CASRVAGGIGSYNEQFF. The CDR3 DNA follows: TGTGCCAGCAGGGTAGCGGGGGGGATAGGGTCCTACAATGAGCAGTTCTTC.

About this clone: Relative to the germline gene, one junction end is altered; a read error may explain this. The chain is built from TRBV18 and TRBJ1-1; 9 bases are shared with TRBD1. The CDR3 is made up of 17 amino acids. Germline CDR1 reads KGHSH; CDR2 reads LQKENI. CDR3: CASSPRTGDRMNTEAFF. The CDR3 DNA sequence: TGTGCCAGCTCGCCACGGACAGGGGACAGGATGAACACTGAAGCTTTCTTT.

The chain employs TRBV4-3 and TRBJ1-6, with TRBD1 identical over 9 bases. Germline CDR1 reads LGHNA; CDR2 reads YSLEER. V lost 4 bases, J lost 9 bases, and 4 bases stayed unmatched. The CDR3 extends over 14 amino acids. This CDR3 is CASSLDRGISPLHF. As DNA, the CDR3 is TGCGCCAGCAGCCTGGACAGGGGTATTTCACCCCTCCACTTT.

The genes are TRBV6-5 and TRBJ1-2; no clear D gene. The CDR3 loop spans 15 amino acids. Trimming removed 0 bases at V and 4 bases at J, with 12 bases between. The germline CDR1 and CDR2 sequences are MNHEY and SVGAGI. The CDR3 loop reads CASSYSRREGYGYTF. The CDR3 bases are TGTGCCAGCAGTTACTCTCGGCGGGAGGGCTATGGCTACACCTTC.

CDR3 in amino acids: CASRLDSPNEQFF. The CDR3 DNA reads TGCGCCAGCAGACTCGACAGCCCCAATGAGCAGTTCTTC. This rearrangement joins TRBV5-1 to TRBJ2-1, with D possibly TRBD1 on 5 matching bases. CDR3 length: 13 amino acids. CDR1 is SGHRS and CDR2 is YFSETQ in the germline V gene. Trimming took 5 bases from V and 6 from J, leaving 12 bases between them.

This chain links TRBV7-9 with TRBJ1-2; maybe TRBD1 (5 bases). Germline-derived CDR1 and CDR2 are SEHNR and FQNEAQ (reference sequence). V gave up 5 bases and J gave up 4 bases, with 14 bases separating them. The CDR3 length is 14 residues. The CDR3 DNA is TGTGCCAGCAGCGATCCCGGGGGTGGCTATGGCTACACCTTC. As protein: CASSDPGGGYGYTF.

This clone has just one count. This chain joins TRBV18 and TRBJ2-1; D is perhaps TRBD1 (5 bases). The CDR3 length is 14 residues. The V end lost 3 bases, the J end lost 4 bases, and 10 bases lay between the germline ends. Germline CDR1 and CDR2: KGHSH and LQKENI. In DNA form, the CDR3 reads TGTGCCAGCTCACCGCGGACACAATACAATGAGCAGTTCTTC. This encodes CASSPRTQYNEQFF.

This rearrangement joins TRBV2 to TRBJ2-3; possible D gene TRBD1, 5 bases. Per the germline V gene, CDR1 is SNHLY and CDR2 is FYNNEI. This CDR3 has 14 amino acids. V lost 4 bases and J lost 2, with 10 bases in between. The CDR3 loop reads CASSASGITDTQYF. The CDR3 DNA sequence: TGTGCCAGCAGTGCTTCAGGGATCACAGATACGCAGTATTTT. Looking up the rest from reference TRBV2 and TRBJ2-3 gives the full variable domain: EPEVTQTPSHQVTQMGQEVILRCVPISNHLYFYWYRQILGQKVEFLVSFYNNEISEKSEIFDDQFSVERPDGSNFTLKIRSTKLEDSAMYFCASSASGITDTQYFGPGTRLTVL.